The TCR beta chain under discussion was sequenced for a study of blood T cell repertoires in COVID-19. The CDR3 extends over 16 amino acids. The germline CDR1 and CDR2 sequences are LGHNA and YNFKEQ. Trimming removed 0 bases from V and 9 bases from J; junction bases left unmatched: 8. Assay: immunoSEQ multiplex PCR; the TCRdb copy retains only in-frame clones and omits some. The table records about 140,000 clones, 84% of them present only once. The sample consisted of peripheral blood. The receptor was isolated from a man aged 55-75 years with active or convalescent COVID-19. This chain joins TRBV4-2 and TRBJ2-1; 10 bases align to TRBD2. The CDR3 spells CASSQETLAGAPEQFF. CDR3 coding DNA: TGTGCCAGCAGCCAAGAGACCCTAGCGGGAGCGCCTGAGCAGTTCTTC.